This T cell receptor (beta chain) appears in the sequencing data of a study of blood T cells in healthy people across ages. For the second PCR, which ran for about 6 to 11 cycles, a sample-barcoded 5' primer and a J-beta primer mix were used. MiXCR, applied by TCRdb to the 5' RACE reads, yields one record per CDR3 protein. In the table there are around 670,000 distinct CDR3 sequences, about 28% of which are singletons. The sequencing sample was made of blood. This TCR came from a woman over 75 in good health.

CDR3 sequence: CASSQVGGARAFF. CDR3 coding DNA: TGTGCCAGCAGCCAAGTGGGCGGTGCTAGAGCTTTCTTT. The gene calls are TRBV4-2 and TRBJ1-1; D is unresolved. Germline V CDR1 and CDR2: LGHNA, YNFKEQ. The CDR3 contains 13 residues. V gave up 1 base and J gave up 10 bases, with 13 bases separating them.